This TCR beta chain comes out of a study of blood T cell repertoires in COVID-19. About the research overall: From T cells, B-cell-depleted T cells, or PBMCs came the material, which was cDNA or gDNA.

Germline CDR1 MNHEY, CDR2 SVGEGT. V lost 5 bases and J lost 4; bases outside the gene matches: 8. This CDR3 contains 16 residues. The protocol was immunoSEQ multiplex PCR, while the TCRdb copy is restricted to in-frame clones and leaves out a portion. The sample shows approximately 300,000 clones, about 92% of them seen only once. Ages ranged from about 18 to 89 years, with residence in 24 US areas. Recovered participants had two consecutive negative NP/OP PCR tests, healthcare professional clearance, or symptom resolution. The sequenced material came from PBMCs or T cells enriched from blood (not recorded which). This clonotype was sampled from a woman in her 30s who had recovered from COVID-19. The chain uses TRBV6-2 or TRBV6-3 and TRBJ1-6, with 7 positions matching TRBD1. The CDR3 protein is CASSPTGQLYNSPLHF. As DNA, the CDR3 is TGTGCCAGCAGTCCCACGGGACAGCTTTATAATTCACCCCTCCACTTT.